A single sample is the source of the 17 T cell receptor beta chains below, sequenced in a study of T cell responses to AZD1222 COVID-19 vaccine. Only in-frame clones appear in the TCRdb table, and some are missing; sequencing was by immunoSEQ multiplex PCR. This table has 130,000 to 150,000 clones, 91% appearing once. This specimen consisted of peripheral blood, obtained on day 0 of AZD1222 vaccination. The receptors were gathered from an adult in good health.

The CDR3 loop reads CASSYNRNQPQHF. The CDR3 region has the DNA TGTGCCAGCAGTTACAACAGGAATCAGCCCCAGCATTTT. This sequence joins TRBV6-5 and TRBJ1-5; perhaps TRBD1 as D (5 bases). CDR3 length: 13 residues. From germline, CDR1 is MNHEY and CDR2 SVGAGI. Trimming removed 2 bases at V and 4 bases at J, with 6 bases between.

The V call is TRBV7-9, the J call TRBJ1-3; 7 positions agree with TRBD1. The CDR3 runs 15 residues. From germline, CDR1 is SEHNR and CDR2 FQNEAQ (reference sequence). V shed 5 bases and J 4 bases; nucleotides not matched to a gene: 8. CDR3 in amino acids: CASSPRGLGGNTIYF. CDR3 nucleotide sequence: TGTGCCAGCAGCCCTAGGGGGCTAGGCGGAAACACCATATATTTT.

The CDR3 DNA is TGTGCCAGCAGTCCGGGACTAGCAATAGAGACCCAGTACTTC. It specifies CASSPGLAIETQYF. The chain uses TRBV7-2 and TRBJ2-5, with TRBD2 identical over 9 bases. CDR1 and CDR2 (germline): SGHTA, FQGNSA. The CDR3 length is 14 residues. Trimming removed 6 bases from V and 4 bases from J; junction bases left unmatched: 6.

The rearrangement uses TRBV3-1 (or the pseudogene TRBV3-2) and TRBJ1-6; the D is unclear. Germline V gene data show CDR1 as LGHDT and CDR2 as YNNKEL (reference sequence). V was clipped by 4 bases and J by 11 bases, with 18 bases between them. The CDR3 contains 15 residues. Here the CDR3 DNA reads TGTGCCAGCAGCCCCAGAGGCGGTTTGAAGGCACCCCTCCACTTT. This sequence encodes CASSPRGGLKAPLHF.

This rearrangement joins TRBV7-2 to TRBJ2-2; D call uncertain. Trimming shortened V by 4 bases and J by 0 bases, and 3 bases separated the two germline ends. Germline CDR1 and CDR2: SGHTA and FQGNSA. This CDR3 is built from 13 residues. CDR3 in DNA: TGTGCCAGCAGCTCTCCGAACACCGGGGAGCTGTTTTTT. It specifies CASSSPNTGELFF.

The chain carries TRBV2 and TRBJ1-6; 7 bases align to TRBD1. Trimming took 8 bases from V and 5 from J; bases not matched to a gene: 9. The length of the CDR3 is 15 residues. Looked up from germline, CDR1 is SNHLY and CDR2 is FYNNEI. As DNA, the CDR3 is TGTGCCAGCTCCCGGGGGCAGGGGGATAATTCACCCCTCCACTTT. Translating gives CASSRGQGDNSPLHF.

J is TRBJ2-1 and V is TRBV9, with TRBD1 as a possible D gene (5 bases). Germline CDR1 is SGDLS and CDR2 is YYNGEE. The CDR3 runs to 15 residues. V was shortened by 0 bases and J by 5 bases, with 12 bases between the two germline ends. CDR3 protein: CASSVVTALDNEQFF. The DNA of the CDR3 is TGTGCCAGCAGCGTAGTGACAGCCCTCGACAATGAGCAGTTCTTC.

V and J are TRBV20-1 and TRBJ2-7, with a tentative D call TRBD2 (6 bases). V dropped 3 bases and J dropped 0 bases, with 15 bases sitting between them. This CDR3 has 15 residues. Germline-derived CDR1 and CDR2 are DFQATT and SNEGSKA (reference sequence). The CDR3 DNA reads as TGCAGTGCTAGTGCCATGGCGGGGAGCTCCTACGAGCAGTACTTC. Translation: CSASAMAGSSYEQYF.

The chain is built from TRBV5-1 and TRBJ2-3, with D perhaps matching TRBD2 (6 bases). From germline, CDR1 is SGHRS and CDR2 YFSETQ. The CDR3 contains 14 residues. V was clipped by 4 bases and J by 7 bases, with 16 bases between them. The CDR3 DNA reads TGCGCCAGCAGCGTCGACACGGGAGACTATACGCAGTATTTT. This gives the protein CASSVDTGDYTQYF. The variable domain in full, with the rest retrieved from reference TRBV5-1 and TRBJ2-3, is KAGVTQTPRYLIKTRGQQVTLSCSPISGHRSVSWYQQTPGQGLQFLFEYFSETQRNKGNFPGRFSGRQFSNSRSEMNVSTLELGDSALYLCASSVDTGDYTQYFGPGTRLTVL.

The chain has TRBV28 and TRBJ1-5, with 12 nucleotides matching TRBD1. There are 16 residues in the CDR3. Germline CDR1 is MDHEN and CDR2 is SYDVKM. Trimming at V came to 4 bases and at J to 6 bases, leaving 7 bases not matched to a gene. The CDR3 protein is CASSSQGQGARQPQHF. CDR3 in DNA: TGTGCCAGCAGTTCCCAGGGACAGGGGGCCCGTCAGCCCCAGCATTTT.

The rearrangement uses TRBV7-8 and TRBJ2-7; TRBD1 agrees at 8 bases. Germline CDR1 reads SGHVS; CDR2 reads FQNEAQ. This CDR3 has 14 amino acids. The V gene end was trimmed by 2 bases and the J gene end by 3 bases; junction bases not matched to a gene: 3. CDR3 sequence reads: CASSLLGQGYEQYF. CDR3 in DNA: TGTGCCAGCAGCTTACTCGGACAGGGCTACGAGCAGTACTTC. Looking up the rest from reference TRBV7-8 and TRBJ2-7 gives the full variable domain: GAGVSQSPRYKVAKRGQDVALRCDPISGHVSLFWYQQALGQGPEFLTYFQNEAQLDKSGLPSDRFFAERPEGSVSTLKIQRTQQEDSAVYLCASSLLGQGYEQYFGPGTRLTVT.

The CDR3 sequence is CASSSDSLYGYTF. For the CDR3, the DNA is TGTGCCAGTAGTTCGGACAGCCTCTATGGCTACACCTTC. This chain uses TRBV19 with TRBJ1-2, with D perhaps matching TRBD1 (6 bases). The CDR3 runs 13 residues. Trimming shortened V by 5 bases and J by 4 bases, and 11 bases separated the two germline ends. Germline V lookup: CDR1 LNHDA, CDR2 SQIVND (reference sequence).

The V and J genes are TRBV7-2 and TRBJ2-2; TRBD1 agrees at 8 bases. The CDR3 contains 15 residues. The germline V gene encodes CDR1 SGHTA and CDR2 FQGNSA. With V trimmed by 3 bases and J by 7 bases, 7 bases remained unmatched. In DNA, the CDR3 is TGTGCCAGCAGCTTGGCCAGGGGGCGCGACGGGGAGCTGTTTTTT. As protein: CASSLARGRDGELFF.

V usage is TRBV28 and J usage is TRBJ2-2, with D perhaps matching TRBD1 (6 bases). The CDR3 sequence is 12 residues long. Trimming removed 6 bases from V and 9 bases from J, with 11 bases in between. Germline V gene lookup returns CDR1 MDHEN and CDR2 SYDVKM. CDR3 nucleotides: TGTGCCAGCAGCACAGGGACCCGGGAGCTGTTTTTT. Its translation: CASSTGTRELFF.

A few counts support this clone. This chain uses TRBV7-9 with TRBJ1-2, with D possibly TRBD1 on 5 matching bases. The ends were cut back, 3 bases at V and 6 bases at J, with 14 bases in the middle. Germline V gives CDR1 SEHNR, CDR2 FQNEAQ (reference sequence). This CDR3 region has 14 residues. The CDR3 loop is CASSFSGNSDGYTF. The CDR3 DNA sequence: TGTGCCAGCAGCTTTTCAGGGAACTCTGATGGCTACACCTTC. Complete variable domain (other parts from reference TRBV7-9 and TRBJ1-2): DTGVSQNPRHKITKRGQNVTFRCDPISEHNRLYWYRQTLGQGPEFLTYFQNEAQLEKSRLLSDRFSAERPKGSFSTLEIQRTEQGDSAMYLCASSFSGNSDGYTFGSGTRLTVV.

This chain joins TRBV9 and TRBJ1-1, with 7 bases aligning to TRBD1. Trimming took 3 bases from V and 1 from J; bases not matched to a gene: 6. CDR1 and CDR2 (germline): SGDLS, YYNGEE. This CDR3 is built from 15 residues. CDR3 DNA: TGTGCCAGCAGCGCAAACAGGGGCTCGAACACTGAAGCTTTCTTT. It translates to CASSANRGSNTEAFF. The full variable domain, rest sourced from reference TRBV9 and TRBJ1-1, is DSGVTQTPKHLITATGQRVTLRCSPRSGDLSVYWYQQSLDQGLQFLIQYYNGEERAKGNILERFSAQQFPDLHSELNLSSLELGDSALYFCASSANRGSNTEAFFGQGTRLTVV.

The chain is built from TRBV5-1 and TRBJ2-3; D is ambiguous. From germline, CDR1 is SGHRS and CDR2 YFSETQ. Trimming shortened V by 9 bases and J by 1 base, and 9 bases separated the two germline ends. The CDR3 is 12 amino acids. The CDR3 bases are TGCGCCACCTCCCGGGGCACAGATACGCAGTATTTT. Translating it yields CATSRGTDTQYF.